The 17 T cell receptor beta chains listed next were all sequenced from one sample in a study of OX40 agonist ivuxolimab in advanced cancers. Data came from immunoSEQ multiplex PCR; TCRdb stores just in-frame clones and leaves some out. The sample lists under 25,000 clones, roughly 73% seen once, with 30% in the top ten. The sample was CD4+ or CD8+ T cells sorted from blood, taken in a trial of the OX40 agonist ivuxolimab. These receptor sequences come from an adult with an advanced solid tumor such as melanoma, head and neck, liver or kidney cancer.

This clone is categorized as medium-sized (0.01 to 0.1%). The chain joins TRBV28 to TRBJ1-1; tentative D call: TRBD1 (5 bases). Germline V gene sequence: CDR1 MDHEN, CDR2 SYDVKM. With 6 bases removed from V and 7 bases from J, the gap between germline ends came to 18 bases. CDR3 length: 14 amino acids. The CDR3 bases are TGTGCCAGCAGAATACCCGGGACTGGTATTGAAGCTTTCTTT. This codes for CASRIPGTGIEAFF.

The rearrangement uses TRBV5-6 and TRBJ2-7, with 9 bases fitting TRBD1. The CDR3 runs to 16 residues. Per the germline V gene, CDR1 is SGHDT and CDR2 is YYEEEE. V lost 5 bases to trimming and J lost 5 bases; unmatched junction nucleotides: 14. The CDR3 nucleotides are TGTGCCAGCAGTTATACCTTCACAGGGGGCTTCCACGAGCAGTACTTC. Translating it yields CASSYTFTGGFHEQYF.

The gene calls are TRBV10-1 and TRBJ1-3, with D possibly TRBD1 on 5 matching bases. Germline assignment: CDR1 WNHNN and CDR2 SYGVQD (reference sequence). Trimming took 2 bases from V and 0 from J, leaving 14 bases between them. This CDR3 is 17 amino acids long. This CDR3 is CASSEGPGASSGNTIYF. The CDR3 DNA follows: TGCGCCAGCAGTGAGGGACCTGGGGCGAGCTCTGGAAACACCATATATTTT.

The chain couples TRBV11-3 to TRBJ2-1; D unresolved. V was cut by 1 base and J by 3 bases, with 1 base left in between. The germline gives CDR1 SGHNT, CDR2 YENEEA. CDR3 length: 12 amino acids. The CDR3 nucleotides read TGTGCCAGCAGCTTAGTCTACAATGAGCAGTTCTTC. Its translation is CASSLVYNEQFF.

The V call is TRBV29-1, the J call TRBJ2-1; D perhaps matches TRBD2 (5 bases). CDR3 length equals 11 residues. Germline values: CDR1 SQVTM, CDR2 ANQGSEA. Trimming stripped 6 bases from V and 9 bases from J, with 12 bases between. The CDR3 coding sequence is TGCAGCGTCGTACTAGTCCCTGAGCAGTTCTTC. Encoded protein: CSVVLVPEQFF.

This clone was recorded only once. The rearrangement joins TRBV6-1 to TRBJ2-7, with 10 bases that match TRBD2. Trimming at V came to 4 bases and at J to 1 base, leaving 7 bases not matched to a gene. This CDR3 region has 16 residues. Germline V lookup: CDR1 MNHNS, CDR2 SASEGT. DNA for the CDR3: TGTGCCAGCAGTGGTCCCCTAGCGGGGGTTTCCTACGAGCAGTACTTC. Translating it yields CASSGPLAGVSYEQYF.

The CDR3 loop is CATSGGYGIISYGYTF. CDR3 bases: TGTGCCACCAGCGGGGGGTACGGCATTATAAGCTATGGCTACACCTTC. The chain joins TRBV15 to TRBJ1-2; TRBD1 might be the D (5 bases). CDR1 is LNHNV and CDR2 is YYDKDF in the germline V gene (reference sequence). Deletions cut 5 bases from V and 4 bases from J, with 20 bases between. CDR3 length equals 16 residues. Together with reference TRBV15 and TRBJ1-2, the CDR3 gives the full variable domain: DAMVIQNPRYQVTQFGKPVTLSCSQTLNHNVMYWYQQKSSQAPKLLFHYYDKDFNNEADTPDNFQSRRPNTSFCFLDIRSPGLGDTAMYLCATSGGYGIISYGYTFGSGTRLTVV.

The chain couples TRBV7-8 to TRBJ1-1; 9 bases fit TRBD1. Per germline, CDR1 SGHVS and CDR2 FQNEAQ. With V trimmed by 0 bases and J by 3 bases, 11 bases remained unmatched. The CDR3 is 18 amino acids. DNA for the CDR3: TGTGCCAGCAGCTTAGCGGGGACAGGGAACGATTTTGACACTGAAGCTTTCTTT. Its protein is CASSLAGTGNDFDTEAFF.

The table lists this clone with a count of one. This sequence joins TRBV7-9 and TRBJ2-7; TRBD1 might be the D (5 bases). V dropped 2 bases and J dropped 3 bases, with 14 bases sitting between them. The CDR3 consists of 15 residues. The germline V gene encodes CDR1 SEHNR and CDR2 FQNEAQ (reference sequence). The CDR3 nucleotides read TGTGCCAGCAGCTTAAGCCCCGACAGTTTCTACGAGCAGTACTTC. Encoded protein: CASSLSPDSFYEQYF.

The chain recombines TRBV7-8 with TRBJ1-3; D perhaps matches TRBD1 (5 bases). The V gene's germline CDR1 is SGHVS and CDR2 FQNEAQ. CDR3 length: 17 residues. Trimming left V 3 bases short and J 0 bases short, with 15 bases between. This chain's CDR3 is CASSFPEGISSGNTIYF. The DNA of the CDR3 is TGTGCCAGCAGCTTCCCGGAGGGGATCAGCTCTGGAAACACCATATATTTT.

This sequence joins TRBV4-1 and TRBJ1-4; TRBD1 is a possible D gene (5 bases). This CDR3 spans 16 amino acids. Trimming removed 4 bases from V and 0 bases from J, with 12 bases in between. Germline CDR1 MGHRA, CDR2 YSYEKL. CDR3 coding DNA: TGCGCCAGCAGCCCCCCGAGGGGTGCAACTAATGAAAAACTGTTTTTT. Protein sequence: CASSPPRGATNEKLFF.

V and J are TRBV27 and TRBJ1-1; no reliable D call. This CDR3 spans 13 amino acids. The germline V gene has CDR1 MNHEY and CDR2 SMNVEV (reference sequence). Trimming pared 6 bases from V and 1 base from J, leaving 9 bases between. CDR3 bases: TGTGCCAGCAGGGACGGGCAGAACACTGAAGCTTTCTTT. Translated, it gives CASRDGQNTEAFF.

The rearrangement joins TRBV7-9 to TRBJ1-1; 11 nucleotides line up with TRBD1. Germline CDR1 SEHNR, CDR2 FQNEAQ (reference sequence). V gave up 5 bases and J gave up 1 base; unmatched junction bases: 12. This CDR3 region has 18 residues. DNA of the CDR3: TGTGCCAGCAGCGATATTTGGACAGGGGGCTCGGGGAACACTGAAGCTTTCTTT. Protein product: CASSDIWTGGSGNTEAFF.

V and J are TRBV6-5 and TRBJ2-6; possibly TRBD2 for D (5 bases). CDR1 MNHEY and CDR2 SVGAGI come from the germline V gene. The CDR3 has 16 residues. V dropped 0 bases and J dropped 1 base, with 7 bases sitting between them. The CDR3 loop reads CASSYSAVSGANVLTF. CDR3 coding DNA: TGTGCCAGCAGTTACTCAGCGGTTTCTGGGGCCAACGTCCTGACTTTC.

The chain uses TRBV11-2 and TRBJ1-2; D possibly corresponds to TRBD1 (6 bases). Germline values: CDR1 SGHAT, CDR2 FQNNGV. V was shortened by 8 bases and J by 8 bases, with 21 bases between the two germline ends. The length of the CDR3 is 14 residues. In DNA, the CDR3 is TGTGCCAGCCGTGATCTTCCGGGGGGCCGGGGCTACACCTTC. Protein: CASRDLPGGRGYTF.

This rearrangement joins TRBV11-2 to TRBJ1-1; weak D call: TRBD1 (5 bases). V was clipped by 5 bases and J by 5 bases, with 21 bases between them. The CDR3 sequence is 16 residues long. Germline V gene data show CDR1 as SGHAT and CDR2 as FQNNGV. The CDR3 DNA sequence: TGTGCCAGCAGCCCCCCCGGCAGGGTCAAACGGACTGAAGCTTTCTTT. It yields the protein CASSPPGRVKRTEAFF.

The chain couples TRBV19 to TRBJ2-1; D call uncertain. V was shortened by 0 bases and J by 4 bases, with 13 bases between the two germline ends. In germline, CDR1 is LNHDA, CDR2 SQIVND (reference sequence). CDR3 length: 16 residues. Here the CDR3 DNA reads TGTGCCAGTAGTATAGATTGGATCGGCCTATACAATGAGCAGTTCTTC. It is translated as CASSIDWIGLYNEQFF. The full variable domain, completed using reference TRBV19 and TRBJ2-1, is DGGITQSPKYLFRKEGQNVTLSCEQNLNHDAMYWYRQDPGQGLRLIYYSQIVNDFQKGDIAEGYSVSREKKESFPLTVTSAQKNPTAFYLCASSIDWIGLYNEQFFGPGTRLTVL.